Listed below are T cell receptor beta chains from one sample, sequenced in a study of blood T cell repertoires in COVID-19. The repertoire was sequenced with immunoSEQ multiplex PCR; TCRdb's copy has only in-frame clones and lacks some. The sample includes roughly 87,000 clones, approximately 85% of them seen just once. Source material: peripheral blood. The source of these receptors is a woman over 75 with COVID-19, enrolled during active disease. The CDR3 runs from the conserved cysteine through the conserved F or W. D genes are given only for firm matches. Only part of the rows carry a size: once, few, many, or a class if the clone is expanded.

j_call | v_call | clone_size | d_call | cdr3_aa | cdr3_nt
TRBJ1-4 | TRBV6-1 | once | NA | CASSERLPGWLFF | TGTGCCAGCAGTGAGAGGCTCCCCGGTTGGTTGTTTTTT
TRBJ1-5 | TRBV2 | NA | TRBD1 | CASSGQTGNQPQHF | TGTGCCAGCAGTGGACAGACAGGGAATCAGCCCCAGCATTTT
TRBJ2-7 | TRBV5-5 | NA | NA | CASSFGTWGYEQYF | TGTGCCAGCAGCTTCGGGACTTGGGGTTACGAGCAGTACTTC
TRBJ1-6 | TRBV7-9 | once | TRBD1 | CASGDRELNSPLHF | TGTGCCAGCGGGGACAGGGAACTTAATTCACCCCTCCACTTT
TRBJ2-1 | TRBV18 | NA | TRBD2 | CASSPPTAGGSENEQFF | TGTGCCAGCTCACCACCGACGGCGGGAGGGTCGGAAAATGAGCAGTTCTTC
TRBJ2-2 | TRBV19 | NA | TRBD1 | CASSIRTGGPGELFF | TGTGCCAGTAGTATAAGGACAGGGGGCCCCGGGGAGCTGTTTTTT
TRBJ2-2 | TRBV5-1 | NA | NA | CASSLGLPNTGELFF | TGCGCCAGCAGCTTGGGGCTGCCCAACACCGGGGAGCTGTTTTTT
TRBJ2-7 | TRBV29-1 | NA | TRBD1 | CSVEGGAGTGSYEQYF | TGCAGCGTTGAAGGGGGGGCGGGGACAGGTTCCTACGAGCAGTACTTC
TRBJ2-1 | TRBV7-2 | NA | NA | CASSPSRYNEQFF | TGTGCCAGCAGCCCGTCTCGTTACAATGAGCAGTTCTTC
TRBJ1-1 | TRBV11-2 | NA | NA | CASSLMNGNTEAFF | TGTGCCAGCAGCTTAATGAACGGGAACACTGAAGCTTTCTTT
TRBJ1-2 | TRBV9 | NA | TRBD1 | CASSVDPGQGVGYTF | TGTGCCAGCAGCGTAGACCCAGGACAGGGGGTTGGCTACACCTTC
TRBJ2-7 | TRBV18 | once | TRBD2 | CASSPGREPYEQYF | TGTGCCAGCTCACCTGGGCGGGAGCCCTACGAGCAGTACTTC
TRBJ2-2 | TRBV5-1 | NA | TRBD1 | CATSSTGQGYTGELFF | TGCGCCACCAGTAGTACGGGACAGGGTTACACCGGGGAGCTGTTTTTT
TRBJ2-5 | TRBV24-1 | NA | TRBD1 | CATSDWTGGQETQYF | TGTGCCACCAGTGACTGGACAGGTGGGCAAGAGACCCAGTACTTC
TRBJ2-2 | TRBV9 | NA | TRBD2 | CASSERGYNTGELFF | TGTGCCAGCAGCGAGCGGGGTTACAACACCGGGGAGCTGTTTTTT
TRBJ2-1 | TRBV19 | NA | TRBD1 | CASKSWGQGPYNEQFF | TGTGCCAGTAAGAGTTGGGGACAGGGTCCCTACAATGAGCAGTTCTTC
TRBJ2-3 | TRBV7-9 | NA | NA | CASSPWGVTDTQYF | TGTGCCAGCAGCCCTTGGGGGGTGACAGATACGCAGTATTTT
TRBJ2-7 | TRBV20-1 | NA | NA | CSASSGSSYEQYF | TGCAGTGCTAGTTCGGGGAGCTCCTACGAGCAGTACTTC
TRBJ1-6 | TRBV5-5 | NA | TRBD1 | CASSAEAGQPSYPLHF | TGTGCCAGCAGCGCGGAGGCGGGACAGCCGTCGTATCCCCTCCACTTT
TRBJ2-3 | TRBV29-1 | NA | NA | CSASKGGDTQYF | TGCAGCGCCTCCAAGGGAGGTGATACGCAGTATTTT